This TCR beta chain originates from a study of CD4 T cells in relation to SARS-CoV-2 and coronaviruses. Assay used: immunoSEQ multiplex PCR; TCRdb lists only in-frame clones, some missing. The sample yields some 65,000 clones, 75% to 90% seen once. CD4+ T cells from unexposed donors were obtained before the COVID-19 pandemic (2011-2018). This CDR3 is built from 15 residues. With 3 bases removed from V and 5 bases from J, the gap between germline ends came to 16 bases. CDR1 and CDR2 from the germline V gene are MDHEN and SYDVKM. Sample: memory CD4+ T cells from PBMCs. This receptor was identified in a human donor in good health. The chain is built from TRBV28 and TRBJ2-5, with D perhaps matching TRBD2 (5 bases). CDR3 sequence (DNA): TGTGCCAGCAGTTTGATGGGTGGAGGCCTTGAGACCCAGTACTTC. Residues: CASSLMGGGLETQYF.